A selection of T cell receptor beta chains follows, all from one sample in a study of immune evolution from preneoplasia to lung adenocarcinoma. The table came from immunoSEQ multiplex PCR; TCRdb's copy has only in-frame clones and leaves some out. This sample has some 4,500 clones; roughly 87% occur once, and the top ten carry 3% to 4%. The sequenced material came from FFPE invasive lung adenocarcinoma tissue. The source of these receptors is a person between 45 and 65 years old with lung adenocarcinoma. Each CDR3 is given with its conserved first and last residue. D genes are given only for firm matches. A clone size is listed for some rows: how often the clone was seen (once, few, many), or a class if it is expanded.

D gene | J gene | clone size | V gene | CDR3 DNA | CDR3 protein
NA | TRBJ1-2 | NA | TRBV6-5 | TGTGCCAGCAGTTTGGGCTTAGGGCGCGGCTACACCTTC | CASSLGLGRGYTF
NA | TRBJ2-7 | NA | TRBV5-4 | TGTGCCAGCAGCTCGCAAGGGGGAGTCCACGAGCAGTACTTC | CASSSQGGVHEQYF
NA | TRBJ2-7 | NA | TRBV4-3 | TGCGCCAGCAGCCAAGATGTTGGGAGATACGAGCAGTACTTC | CASSQDVGRYEQYF
NA | TRBJ1-2 | NA | TRBV7-2 | TGTGCCAGCAGCCCAACGGACAGCCTCTATGGCTACACCTTC | CASSPTDSLYGYTF
TRBD1 | TRBJ2-5 | NA | TRBV12-5 | TGTGCTAGTGGTTCGTGGGGCGGGACAGGGGAAGACGAGACCCAGTACTTC | CASGSWGGTGEDETQYF
TRBD1 | TRBJ2-7 | NA | TRBV7-9 | TGTGCCAGCAGCTACGACAGGGGGGTCTCCGAGCAGTACTTC | CASSYDRGVSEQYF
TRBD1 | TRBJ1-1 | NA | TRBV19 | TGTGCCAGTAGTAAGGGGGCGAACACTGAAGCTTTCTTT | CASSKGANTEAFF
NA | TRBJ2-6 | NA | TRBV11-1 | TGTGCCAGCAGCTTATCTGCTTCTGGGGCCAACGTCCTGACTTTC | CASSLSASGANVLTF
TRBD1 | TRBJ1-2 | NA | TRBV28 | TGTGCCAGCAGTTCTTGGGGGTCGGGACAGGCCAACTATGGCTACACCTTC | CASSSWGSGQANYGYTF
TRBD2 | TRBJ2-1 | NA | TRBV7-9 | TGTGCCAGGGGGGGGATAGCGGGAGTCTCTGAGCAGTTCTTC | CARGGIAGVSEQFF
TRBD1 | TRBJ2-1 | NA | TRBV9 | TGTGCCAGCACAGGGGGCACGGGCAATGAGCAGTTCTTC | CASTGGTGNEQFF
NA | TRBJ2-3 | NA | TRBV7-9 | TGTGCCAGCAGCTTAGTCGGCGGGACCACAGATACGCAGTATTTT | CASSLVGGTTDTQYF
NA | TRBJ1-1 | NA | TRBV4-3 | TGCGCCAGCAGCCAAGACCCTGACAACGTGGGCACTGAAGCTTTCTTT | CASSQDPDNVGTEAFF
NA | TRBJ2-7 | once | TRBV4-1 | TGCGCCAGCAGCCAAACCCAGGCCTACTCCTACGAGCAGTACTTC | CASSQTQAYSYEQYF
TRBD2 | TRBJ2-3 | NA | TRBV11-2 | TGTGCCAGCAGCCGAGGACTACTAGCGGGAACGGATACGCAGTATTTT | CASSRGLLAGTDTQYF
TRBD1 | TRBJ1-3 | NA | TRBV30 | TGTGCCTGGAGTGTACTCTACAGGGGTTCTGGAAACACCATATATTTT | CAWSVLYRGSGNTIYF
TRBD2 | TRBJ2-1 | once | TRBV7-2 | TGTGCCAGCAGCCTCGTGTGGAGTAGCGGGAGTTCCTCCTACAATGAGCAGTTCTTC | CASSLVWSSGSSSYNEQFF
TRBD1 | TRBJ2-1 | NA | TRBV27 | TGTGCCAGCAGTTTAATTCCGGGACAGGGATCCAATGAGCAGTTCTTC | CASSLIPGQGSNEQFF
NA | TRBJ2-1 | NA | TRBV7-2 | TGTGCCAGCAGCTTAGAATCTTCCAATGAGCAGTTCTTC | CASSLESSNEQFF
NA | TRBJ2-5 | NA | TRBV9 | TGTGCCAGCAGCCATGACAGTAGCCAAGAGACCCAGTACTTC | CASSHDSSQETQYF
NA | TRBJ1-4 | NA | TRBV4-3 | TGCGCCAGCAGCCTCTCGGGAGCGGTTGCAACTAATGAAAAACTGTTTTTT | CASSLSGAVATNEKLFF
TRBD2 | TRBJ2-5 | NA | TRBV4-2 | TGTGCCAGCAGCCAAGATTGGCTAGCGGGAGGCCCCAGGCAAGAGACCCAGTACTTC | CASSQDWLAGGPRQETQYF
NA | TRBJ2-1 | few | TRBV6-4 | TGTGCCAGCAGTGGCCCAGACTGGAAGCAGTTCTTC | CASSGPDWKQFF
TRBD2 | TRBJ2-3 | NA | TRBV7-2 | TGTGCCAGCAGCCCACTAGCGGGAGGTGGCCCAGATACGCAGTATTTT | CASSPLAGGGPDTQYF
NA | TRBJ1-3 | NA | TRBV19 | TGTGCCAGTTGGGACAGAAACACCATATATTTT | CASWDRNTIYF
NA | TRBJ1-1 | NA | TRBV30 | TGTGCCTGGAGTGACAGGCCAGGTGAAGCTTTCTTT | CAWSDRPGEAFF
TRBD1 | TRBJ1-4 | NA | TRBV28 | TGTGCCAGCAGTTCGCCGGGACAGGGACTTAATGAAAAACTGTTTTTT | CASSSPGQGLNEKLFF
TRBD1 | TRBJ1-3 | once | TRBV7-8 | TGTGCCAGCAGCCCGCTGGGACAGGGGGGAAACACCATATATTTT | CASSPLGQGGNTIYF
NA | TRBJ1-1 | NA | TRBV6-6 | TGTGCCAGCAGCGGGGGAAACACTGAAGCTTTCTTT | CASSGGNTEAFF
NA | TRBJ2-7 | NA | TRBV5-6 | TGTGCCAACACCGCGGGTATTGCCCGCGGAGAGCAGTACTTC | CANTAGIARGEQYF
NA | TRBJ1-5 | NA | TRBV4-1 | TGCGCCAGCAGCCTCACTGCAGGGGTAGGCGGTCAGCCCCAGCATTTT | CASSLTAGVGGQPQHF
NA | TRBJ2-2 | NA | TRBV28 | TGTGCCAGCAGTGAAACCCGGAACACCGGGGAGCTGTTTTTT | CASSETRNTGELFF
TRBD2 | TRBJ2-7 | NA | TRBV18 | TGTGCCAGCTCAAACAGGGGACTAGCGGGAGGGCTCGGGCGTTCCTCCTACGAGCAGTACTTC | CASSNRGLAGGLGRSSYEQYF
TRBD2 | TRBJ2-5 | NA | TRBV9 | TGTGCCAGCAGCGTAGGAGCGGGAGGGCCTTGGGAGACCCAGTACTTC | CASSVGAGGPWETQYF
NA | TRBJ1-1 | few | TRBV5-6 | TGTGCCAGCAGCTTGGACAGGGTGGGTACTGAAGCTTTCTTT | CASSLDRVGTEAFF
NA | TRBJ2-2 | NA | TRBV19 | TGTGCCAGTAGTATCATCTCAAGCGCCGGGGAGCTGTTTTTT | CASSIISSAGELFF
TRBD1 | TRBJ1-4 | NA | TRBV7-8 | TGTGCCAGCAGCTCAAACAGGGGTAGGAGTGAAAAACTGTTTTTT | CASSSNRGRSEKLFF
NA | TRBJ1-1 | NA | TRBV2 | TGTGCCAGCAGTGAAGAGGGGAACACTGAAGCTTTCTTT | CASSEEGNTEAFF
NA | TRBJ1-5 | NA | TRBV19 | TGTGCCAGTAGTATAGCGCCAATTCAGGGTTATAGCAATCAGCCCCAGCATTTT | CASSIAPIQGYSNQPQHF
TRBD1 | TRBJ1-2 | few | TRBV29-1 | TGCAGCGTCGGGACAGTAGGAGGCTATGGCTACACCTTC | CSVGTVGGYGYTF
NA | TRBJ2-5 | NA | TRBV6-1 | TGTGCCAGCAGACCTTCCCAGGGAATCCAGTACTTC | CASRPSQGIQYF
TRBD2 | TRBJ2-3 | NA | TRBV19 | TGTGCCACCCTAAGCGGGAGGAGCACAGATACGCAGTATTTT | CATLSGRSTDTQYF
NA | TRBJ2-5 | NA | TRBV25-1 | TGTGCCAGCAGTGAACTAGGGGGGGGAGGGAAGTTAGAGACCCAGTACTTC | CASSELGGGGKLETQYF
TRBD1 | TRBJ1-5 | NA | TRBV9 | TGTGCCAGCAGCAATGGGACAGGGGGAAATCAGCCCCAGCATTTT | CASSNGTGGNQPQHF
NA | TRBJ2-6 | once | TRBV6-4 | TGTGCCAGCAGTGAAGCTACTGGGGCCAACGTCCTGACTTTC | CASSEATGANVLTF
TRBD1 | TRBJ1-3 | NA | TRBV28 | TGTGCCACTCTCCAGGGGGTAAACACCATATATTTT | CATLQGVNTIYF
NA | TRBJ2-6 | NA | TRBV6-6 | TGTGCCAGCAGTTACTCGAGATCTGGGGCCAACGTCCTGACTTTC | CASSYSRSGANVLTF
NA | TRBJ1-3 | NA | TRBV6-5 | TGTGCCAGCAGTTACAGGGGGGATAACACCATATATTTT | CASSYRGDNTIYF
TRBD1 | TRBJ2-1 | NA | TRBV29-1 | TGCAGCGTGCAGGGGGCGCGCAATGAGCAGTTCTTC | CSVQGARNEQFF
NA | TRBJ2-1 | NA | TRBV4-1 | TGCGCCAGCAGCGTTAAAGTGGGGCCTCCTAGCTCCTACAATGAGCAGTTCTTC | CASSVKVGPPSSYNEQFF
TRBD2 | TRBJ2-3 | NA | TRBV30 | TGTGCCTGGAGTGTACTAGCGGGTTACCCAGATACGCAGTATTTT | CAWSVLAGYPDTQYF
TRBD1 | TRBJ1-1 | NA | TRBV11-2 | TGTGCCAGCAGCTTAGATAGGGGGCGAGCTTTCTTT | CASSLDRGRAFF
NA | TRBJ1-2 | NA | TRBV4-2 | TGTGCCAGCAGCCAAGAAGGCTCCGGCTGGGCTGGCTACACCTTC | CASSQEGSGWAGYTF
TRBD1 | TRBJ2-7 | NA | TRBV28 | TGTGCCAGCAGGGTGCGGGACAGGCCCAACGAGCAGTACTTC | CASRVRDRPNEQYF